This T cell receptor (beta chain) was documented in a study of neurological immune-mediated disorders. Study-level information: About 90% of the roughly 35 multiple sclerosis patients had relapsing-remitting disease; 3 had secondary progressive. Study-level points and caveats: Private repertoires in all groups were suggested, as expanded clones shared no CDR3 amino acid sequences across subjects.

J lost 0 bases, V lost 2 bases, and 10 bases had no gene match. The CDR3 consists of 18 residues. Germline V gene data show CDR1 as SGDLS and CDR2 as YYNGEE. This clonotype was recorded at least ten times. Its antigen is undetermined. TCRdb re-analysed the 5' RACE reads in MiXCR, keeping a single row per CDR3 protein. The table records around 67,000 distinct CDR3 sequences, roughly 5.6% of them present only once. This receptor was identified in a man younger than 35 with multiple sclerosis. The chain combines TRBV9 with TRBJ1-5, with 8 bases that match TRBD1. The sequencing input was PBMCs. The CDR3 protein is CASSVRDRQPDSNQPQHF. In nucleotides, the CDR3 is TGTGCCAGCAGCGTCAGGGACAGGCAACCGGATAGCAATCAGCCCCAGCATTTT. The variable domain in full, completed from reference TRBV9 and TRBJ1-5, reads DSGVTQTPKHLITATGQRVTLRCSPRSGDLSVYWYQQSLDQGLQFLIQYYNGEERAKGNILERFSAQQFPDLHSELNLSSLELGDSALYFCASSVRDRQPDSNQPQHFGDGTRLSIL.